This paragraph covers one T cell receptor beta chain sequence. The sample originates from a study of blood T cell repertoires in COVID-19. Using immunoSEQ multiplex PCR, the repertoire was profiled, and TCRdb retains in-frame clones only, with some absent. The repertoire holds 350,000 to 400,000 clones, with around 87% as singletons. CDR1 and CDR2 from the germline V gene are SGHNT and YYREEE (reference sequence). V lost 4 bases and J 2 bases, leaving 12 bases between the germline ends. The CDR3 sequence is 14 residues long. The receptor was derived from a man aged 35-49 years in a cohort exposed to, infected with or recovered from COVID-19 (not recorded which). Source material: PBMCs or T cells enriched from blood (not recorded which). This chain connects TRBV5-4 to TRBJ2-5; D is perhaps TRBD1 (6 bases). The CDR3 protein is CASSHGTSQETQYF. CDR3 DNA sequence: TGTGCCAGCAGCCACGGGACATCTCAAGAGACCCAGTACTTC.